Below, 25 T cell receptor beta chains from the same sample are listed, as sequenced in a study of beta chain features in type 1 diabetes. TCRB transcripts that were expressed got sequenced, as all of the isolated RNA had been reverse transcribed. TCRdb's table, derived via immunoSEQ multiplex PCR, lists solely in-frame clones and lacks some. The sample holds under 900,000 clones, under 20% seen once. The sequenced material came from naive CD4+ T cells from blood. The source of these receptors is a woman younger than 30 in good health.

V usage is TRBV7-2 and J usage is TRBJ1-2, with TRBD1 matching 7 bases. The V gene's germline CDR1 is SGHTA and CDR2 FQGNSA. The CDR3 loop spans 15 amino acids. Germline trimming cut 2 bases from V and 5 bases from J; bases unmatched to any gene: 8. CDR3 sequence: CASSLFPQGDYGYTF. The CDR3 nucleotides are TGTGCCAGCAGCTTATTTCCGCAGGGGGATTATGGCTACACCTTC.

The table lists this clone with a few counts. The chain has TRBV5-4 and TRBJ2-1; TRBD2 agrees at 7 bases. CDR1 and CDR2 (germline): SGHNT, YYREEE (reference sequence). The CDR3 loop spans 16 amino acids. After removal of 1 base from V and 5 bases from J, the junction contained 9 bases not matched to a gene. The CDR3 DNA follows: TGTGCCAGCAGCTTGTCCGCTAGCGGTAGAAACAATGAGCAGTTCTTC. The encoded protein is CASSLSASGRNNEQFF.

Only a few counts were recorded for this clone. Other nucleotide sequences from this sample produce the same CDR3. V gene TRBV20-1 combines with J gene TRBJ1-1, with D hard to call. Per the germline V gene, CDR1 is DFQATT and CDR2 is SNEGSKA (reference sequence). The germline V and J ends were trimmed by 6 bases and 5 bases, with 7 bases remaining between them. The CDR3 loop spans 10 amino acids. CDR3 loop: CSAVGTEAFF. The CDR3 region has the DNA TGCAGTGCGGTTGGAACTGAAGCTTTCTTT.

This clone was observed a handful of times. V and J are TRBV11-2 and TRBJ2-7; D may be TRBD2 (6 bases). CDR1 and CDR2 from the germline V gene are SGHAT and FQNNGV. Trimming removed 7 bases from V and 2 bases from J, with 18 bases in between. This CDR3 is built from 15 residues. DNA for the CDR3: TGTGCCAGCACAGCACAGGCGGCGGGACCCTACGAGCAGTACTTC. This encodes CASTAQAAGPYEQYF.

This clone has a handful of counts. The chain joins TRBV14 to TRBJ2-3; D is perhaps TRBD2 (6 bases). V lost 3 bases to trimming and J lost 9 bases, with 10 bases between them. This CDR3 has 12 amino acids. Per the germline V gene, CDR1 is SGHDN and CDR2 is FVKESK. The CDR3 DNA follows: TGTGCCAGCAGCCACCGGGGGTTCACGCAGTATTTT. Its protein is CASSHRGFTQYF.

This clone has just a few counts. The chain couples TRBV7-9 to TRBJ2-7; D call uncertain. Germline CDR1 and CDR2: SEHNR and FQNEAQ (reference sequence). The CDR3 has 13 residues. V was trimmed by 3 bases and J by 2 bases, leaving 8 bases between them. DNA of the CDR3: TGTGCCAGCAGCTTGTCCCCCCCCTACGAGCAGTACTTC. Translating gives CASSLSPPYEQYF.

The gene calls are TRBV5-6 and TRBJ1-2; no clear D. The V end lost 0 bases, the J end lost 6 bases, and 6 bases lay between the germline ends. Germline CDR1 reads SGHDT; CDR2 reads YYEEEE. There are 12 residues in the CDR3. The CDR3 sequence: CASSLAQDGYTF. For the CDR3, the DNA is TGTGCCAGCAGCTTGGCCCAGGATGGCTACACCTTC.

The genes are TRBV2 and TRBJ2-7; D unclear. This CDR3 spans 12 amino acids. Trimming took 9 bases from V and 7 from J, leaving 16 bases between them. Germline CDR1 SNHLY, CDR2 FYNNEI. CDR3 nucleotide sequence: TGTGCCAGTACCCCGCCCTTAGTGGAGCAGTACTTC. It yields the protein CASTPPLVEQYF. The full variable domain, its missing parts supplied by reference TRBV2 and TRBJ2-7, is EPEVTQTPSHQVTQMGQEVILRCVPISNHLYFYWYRQILGQKVEFLVSFYNNEISEKSEIFDDQFSVERPDGSNFTLKIRSTKLEDSAMYFCASTPPLVEQYFGPGTRLTVT.

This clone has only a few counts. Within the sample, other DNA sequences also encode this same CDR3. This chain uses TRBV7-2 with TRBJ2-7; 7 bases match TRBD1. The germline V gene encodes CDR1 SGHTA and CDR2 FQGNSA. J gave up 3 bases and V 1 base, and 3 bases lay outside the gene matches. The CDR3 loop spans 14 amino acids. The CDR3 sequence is CASSLDRDSYEQYF. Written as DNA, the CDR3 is TGTGCCAGCAGCTTAGATCGGGACAGCTACGAGCAGTACTTC. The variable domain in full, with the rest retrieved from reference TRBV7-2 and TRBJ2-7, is GAGVSQSPSNKVTEKGKDVELRCDPISGHTALYWYRQSLGQGLEFLIYFQGNSAPDKSGLPSDRFSAERTGGSVSTLTIQRTQQEDSAVYLCASSLDRDSYEQYFGPGTRLTVT.

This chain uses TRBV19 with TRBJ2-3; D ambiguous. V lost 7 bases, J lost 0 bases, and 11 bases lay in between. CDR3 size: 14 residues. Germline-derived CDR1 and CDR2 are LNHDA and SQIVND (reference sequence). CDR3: CASTGNRSTDTQYF. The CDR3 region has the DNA TGTGCCAGTACTGGGAACAGAAGCACAGATACGCAGTATTTT.

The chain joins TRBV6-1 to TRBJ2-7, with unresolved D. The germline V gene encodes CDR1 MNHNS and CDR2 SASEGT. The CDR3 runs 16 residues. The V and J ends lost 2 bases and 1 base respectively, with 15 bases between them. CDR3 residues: CASSEMGSARSYEQYF. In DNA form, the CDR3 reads TGTGCCAGCAGTGAAATGGGGTCAGCAAGATCCTACGAGCAGTACTTC.

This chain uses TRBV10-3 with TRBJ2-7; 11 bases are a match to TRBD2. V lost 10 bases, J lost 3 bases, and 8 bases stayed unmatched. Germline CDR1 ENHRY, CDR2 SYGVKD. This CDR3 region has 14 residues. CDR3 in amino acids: CARAGTSGFYEQYF. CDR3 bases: TGTGCCAGAGCCGGGACTAGCGGCTTCTACGAGCAGTACTTC.

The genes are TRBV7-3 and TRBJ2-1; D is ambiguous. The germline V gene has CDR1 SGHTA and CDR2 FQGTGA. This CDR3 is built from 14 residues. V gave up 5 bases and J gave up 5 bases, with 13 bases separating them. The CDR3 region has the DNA TGTGCCAGCAGCCCGGCAAGCACCCACAATGAGCAGTTCTTC. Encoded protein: CASSPASTHNEQFF.

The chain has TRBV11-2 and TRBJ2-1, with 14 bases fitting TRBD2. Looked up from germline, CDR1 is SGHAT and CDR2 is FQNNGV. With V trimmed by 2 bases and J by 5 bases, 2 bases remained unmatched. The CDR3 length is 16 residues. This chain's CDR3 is CASSLLGLAGDNEQFF. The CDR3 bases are TGTGCCAGCAGCTTACTGGGACTAGCGGGAGACAATGAGCAGTTCTTC.

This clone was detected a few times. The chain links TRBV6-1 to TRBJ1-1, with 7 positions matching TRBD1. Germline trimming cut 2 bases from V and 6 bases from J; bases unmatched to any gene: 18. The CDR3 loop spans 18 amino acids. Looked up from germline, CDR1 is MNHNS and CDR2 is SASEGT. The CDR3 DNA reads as TGTGCCAGCAGTGAATACCTTGGACAGGTCGCGGTCGTCTCTGAAGCTTTCTTT. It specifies CASSEYLGQVAVVSEAFF.

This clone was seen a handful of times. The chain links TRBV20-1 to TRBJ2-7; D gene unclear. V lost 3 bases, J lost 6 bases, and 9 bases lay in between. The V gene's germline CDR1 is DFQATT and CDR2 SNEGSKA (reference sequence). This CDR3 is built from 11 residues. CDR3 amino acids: CSASLWSEQYF. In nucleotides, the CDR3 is TGCAGTGCTAGCCTTTGGTCCGAGCAGTACTTC.

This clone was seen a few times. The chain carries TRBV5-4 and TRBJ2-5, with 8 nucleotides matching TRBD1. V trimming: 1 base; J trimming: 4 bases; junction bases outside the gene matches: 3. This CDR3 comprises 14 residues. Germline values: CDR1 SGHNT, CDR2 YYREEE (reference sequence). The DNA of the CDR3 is TGTGCCAGCAGCTTGCAGGGGGCGAGAGAGACCCAGTACTTC. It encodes CASSLQGARETQYF.

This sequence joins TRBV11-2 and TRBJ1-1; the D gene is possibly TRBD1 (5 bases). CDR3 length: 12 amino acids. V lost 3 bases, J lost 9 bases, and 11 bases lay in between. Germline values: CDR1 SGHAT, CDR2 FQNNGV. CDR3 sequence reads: CASSFRAGKAFF. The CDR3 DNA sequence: TGTGCCAGCAGCTTCCGGGCAGGGAAAGCTTTCTTT.

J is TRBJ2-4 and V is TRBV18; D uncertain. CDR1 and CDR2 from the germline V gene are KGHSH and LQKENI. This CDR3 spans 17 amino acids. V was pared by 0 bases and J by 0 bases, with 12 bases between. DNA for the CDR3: TGTGCCAGCTCACCACCGGGTCAGACCTTAGCCAAAAACATTCAGTACTTC. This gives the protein CASSPPGQTLAKNIQYF. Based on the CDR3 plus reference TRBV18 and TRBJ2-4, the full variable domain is NAGVMQNPRHLVRRRGQEARLRCSPMKGHSHVYWYRQLPEEGLKFMVYLQKENIIDESGMPKERFSAEFPKEGPSILRIQQVVRGDSAAYFCASSPPGQTLAKNIQYFGAGTRLSVL.

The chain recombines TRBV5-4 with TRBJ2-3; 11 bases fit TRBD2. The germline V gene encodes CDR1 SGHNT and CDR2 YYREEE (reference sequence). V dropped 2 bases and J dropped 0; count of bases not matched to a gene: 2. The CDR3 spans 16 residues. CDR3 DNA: TGTGCCAGCAGCTTCGGGACTAGCGGTAGCACAGATACGCAGTATTTT. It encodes CASSFGTSGSTDTQYF.

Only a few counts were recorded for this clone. CDR3 sequence: CASNLGPGTGGQPQHF. The CDR3 DNA reads TGTGCCAGCAACCTAGGACCCGGGACAGGGGGTCAGCCCCAGCATTTT. The gene calls are TRBV2 and TRBJ1-5; 11 bases fit TRBD1. The CDR3 has 16 amino acids. Germline CDR1 and CDR2: SNHLY and FYNNEI. Trimming took 7 bases from V and 6 from J; bases not matched to a gene: 11.

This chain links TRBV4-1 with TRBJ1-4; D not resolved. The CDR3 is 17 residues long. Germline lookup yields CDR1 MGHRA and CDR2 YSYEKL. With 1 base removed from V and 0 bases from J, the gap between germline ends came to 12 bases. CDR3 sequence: CASSQGSHGATNEKLFF. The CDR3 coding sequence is TGCGCCAGCAGCCAAGGGAGCCACGGGGCAACTAATGAAAAACTGTTTTTT.

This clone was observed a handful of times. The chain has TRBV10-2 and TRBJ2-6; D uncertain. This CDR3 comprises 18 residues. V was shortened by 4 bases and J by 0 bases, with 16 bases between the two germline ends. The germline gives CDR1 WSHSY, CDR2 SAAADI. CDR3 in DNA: TGCGCCAGCAGTGCGCGAGTTTCCTCTCTCTCTGGGGCCAACGTCCTGACTTTC. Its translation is CASSARVSSLSGANVLTF.

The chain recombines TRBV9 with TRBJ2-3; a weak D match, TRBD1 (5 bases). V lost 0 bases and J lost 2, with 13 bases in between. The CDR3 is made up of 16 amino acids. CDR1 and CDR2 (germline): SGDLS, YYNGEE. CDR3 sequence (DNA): TGTGCCAGCAGCGTAGCTAGGGGATCCCCCACAGATACGCAGTATTTT. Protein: CASSVARGSPTDTQYF.

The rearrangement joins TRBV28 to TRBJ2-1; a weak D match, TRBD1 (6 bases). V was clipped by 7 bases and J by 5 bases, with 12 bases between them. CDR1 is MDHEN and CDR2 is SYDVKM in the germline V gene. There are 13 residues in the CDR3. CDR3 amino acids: CASIGGNNNEQFF. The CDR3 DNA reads TGTGCCAGCATAGGGGGTAATAACAATGAGCAGTTCTTC. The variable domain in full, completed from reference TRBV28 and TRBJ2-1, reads DVKVTQSSRYLVKRTGEKVFLECVQDMDHENMFWYRQDPGLGLRLIYFSYDVKMKEKGDIPEGYSVSREKKERFSLILESASTNQTSMYLCASIGGNNNEQFFGPGTRLTVL.